These 25 T cell receptor beta chains share one sample of origin, sequenced in a study of T-cell memory formation after mild COVID-19. MiXCR, applied by TCRdb to the 5' RACE reads, yields one record per CDR3 protein. The sample shows about 160,000 distinct CDR3 sequences, roughly a third of them seen only once. Sequenced: PBMCs or a T cell subset sorted from them (not recorded which). These receptors were obtained from an adult woman who had mild COVID-19 (a few samples of this study predate the infection). Cell type and time point are not known.

This clonotype has only a few counts. This chain uses TRBV12-3 or TRBV12-4 with TRBJ2-7, with TRBD2 matching 9 bases. Unmatched junction bases numbered 7, after V lost 6 bases and J lost 4 bases. There are 14 residues in the CDR3. CDR3 nucleotides: TGTGCCAGCAGCGCAGGACTAGCGACATACGAGCAGTACTTC. Its protein is CASSAGLATYEQYF.

The table lists this clonotype with a few counts. The rearrangement links TRBV11-2 to TRBJ2-1; TRBD2 aligns across 10 bases. Germline CDR1 is SGHAT and CDR2 is FQNNGV. The CDR3 is 15 amino acids. After removal of 5 bases from V and 10 bases from J, the junction contained 11 bases not matched to a gene. The CDR3 sequence: CASSTDSGRILEQFF. The DNA of the CDR3 is TGTGCCAGCAGCACAGATAGCGGGAGGATTCTGGAGCAGTTCTTC.

V usage is TRBV3-1 and J usage is TRBJ2-7; D remains ambiguous. The CDR3 has 16 amino acids. With 0 bases removed from V and 4 bases from J, the gap between germline ends came to 16 bases. Germline CDR1 and CDR2: LGHDT and YNNKEL (reference sequence). This chain's CDR3 is CASSQDRSSPPYEQYF. CDR3 sequence (DNA): TGTGCCAGCAGCCAAGATAGGAGCTCTCCACCTTACGAGCAGTACTTC.

V usage is TRBV4-2 and J usage is TRBJ2-7; 7 bases are a match to TRBD1. With V trimmed by 0 bases and J by 1 base, 3 bases remained unmatched. Per the germline V gene, CDR1 is LGHNA and CDR2 is YNFKEQ. CDR3 length: 15 amino acids. CDR3 in DNA: TGTGCCAGCAGCCAAGAAAGGGACAGTTCCTACGAGCAGTACTTC. Translating it yields CASSQERDSSYEQYF.

This chain connects TRBV6-1 to TRBJ2-3; 13 bases align to TRBD2. Germline V gene sequence: CDR1 MNHNS, CDR2 SASEGT. Trimming at V came to 4 bases and at J to 2 bases, leaving 3 bases not matched to a gene. The CDR3 contains 16 residues. The CDR3 coding sequence is TGTGCCAGCAGTGTGGGGACTAGCGGGATCACAGATACGCAGTATTTT. It specifies CASSVGTSGITDTQYF.

The V call is TRBV7-9, the J call TRBJ2-1; no clear D. V was pared by 2 bases and J by 6 bases, with 8 bases between. The CDR3 runs 13 residues. The V gene's germline CDR1 is SEHNR and CDR2 FQNEAQ (reference sequence). The CDR3 DNA is TGTGCCAGCAGCTTATTATCGGGCAATGAGCAGTTCTTC. This encodes CASSLLSGNEQFF. The variable domain in full, completed from reference TRBV7-9 and TRBJ2-1, reads DTGVSQNPRHKITKRGQNVTFRCDPISEHNRLYWYRQTLGQGPEFLTYFQNEAQLEKSRLLSDRFSAERPKGSFSTLEIQRTEQGDSAMYLCASSLLSGNEQFFGPGTRLTVL.

This clonotype was detected a few times. The chain carries TRBV15 and TRBJ2-5, with 10 positions matching TRBD2. The CDR3 length is 16 residues. With 3 bases clipped from V and 2 bases from J, the junction kept 6 bases outside the gene matches. Germline V gene data show CDR1 as LNHNV and CDR2 as YYDKDF (reference sequence). CDR3 protein: CATSRGGLAVQETQYF. The CDR3 region has the DNA TGTGCCACCAGCAGGGGTGGACTAGCGGTACAAGAGACCCAGTACTTC.

This chain uses TRBV18 with TRBJ2-7, with D possibly matching TRBD2 (6 bases). There are 14 residues in the CDR3. V was trimmed by 0 bases and J by 3 bases, leaving 9 bases between them. CDR1 is KGHSH and CDR2 is LQKENI in the germline V gene. CDR3 DNA sequence: TGTGCCAGCTCACCACCGGGGGGTTTCTACGAGCAGTACTTC. Residues: CASSPPGGFYEQYF. Combining the CDR3 with reference TRBV18 and TRBJ2-7 gives the whole variable domain NAGVMQNPRHLVRRRGQEARLRCSPMKGHSHVYWYRQLPEEGLKFMVYLQKENIIDESGMPKERFSAEFPKEGPSILRIQQVVRGDSAAYFCASSPPGGFYEQYFGPGTRLTVT.

This clonotype was seen only once. The chain employs TRBV15 and TRBJ2-3; no definite D call. CDR3 length: 15 residues. Deletions cut 1 base from V and 2 bases from J, with 10 bases between. Germline V gene lookup returns CDR1 LNHNV and CDR2 YYDKDF (reference sequence). The CDR3 DNA reads as TGTGCCACCAGCAGAGGAGACTCAACCACAGATACGCAGTATTTT. The encoded protein is CATSRGDSTTDTQYF.

This clonotype showed up just once. The gene calls are TRBV5-1 and TRBJ2-1; 15 bases are a match to TRBD2. V shed 1 base, J shed 14 bases, and the junction held 10 bases outside the gene matches. CDR3 length: 16 amino acids. Germline CDR1 is SGHRS and CDR2 is YFSETQ. The CDR3 loop reads CASSLNPGLAGGHEFF. The CDR3 nucleotides read TGCGCCAGCAGCTTGAATCCGGGACTAGCGGGGGGCCACGAGTTCTTC.

The V and J genes are TRBV7-9 and TRBJ2-7; D call uncertain. CDR1 and CDR2 from the germline V gene are SEHNR and FQNEAQ (reference sequence). Trimming removed 1 base at V and 11 bases at J, with 9 bases between. This CDR3 comprises 11 residues. The CDR3 DNA is TGTGCCAGCAGCTTAGAGGGCGGCAAGTACTTC. Its translation: CASSLEGGKYF.

This clonotype has only a few counts. This sequence joins TRBV7-6 and TRBJ2-7; 7 positions match TRBD1. Germline loops: CDR1 SGHVS, CDR2 FNYEAQ. The junction had 7 bases not matched to a gene; V was cut back by 1 base and J by 4 bases. The CDR3 length is 15 residues. The CDR3 DNA is TGTGCCAGCAGCTTAGACCGGGGACAGAGTTACGAGCAGTACTTC. Translated: CASSLDRGQSYEQYF.

This clonotype was seen only a few times. The chain recombines TRBV7-9 with TRBJ1-1, with a weak D call TRBD1 (6 bases). The V and J ends lost 5 bases and 8 bases respectively, with 12 bases between them. Looked up from germline, CDR1 is SEHNR and CDR2 is FQNEAQ (reference sequence). This CDR3 is 12 amino acids long. The CDR3 is CASSPSTGEAFF. The CDR3 DNA sequence: TGTGCCAGCAGCCCCTCGACAGGCGAAGCTTTCTTT.

This clonotype was counted between two and nine times. The rearrangement joins TRBV6-6 to TRBJ2-1; TRBD2 matches 9 bases. The CDR3 length is 15 residues. Germline assignment: CDR1 MNHNY and CDR2 SVGAGI (reference sequence). V dropped 8 bases and J dropped 5; count of bases not matched to a gene: 10. In DNA, the CDR3 is TGTGCCAGCGGTCGCAGCGGGAGGATCGACAATGAGCAGTTCTTC. Its translation: CASGRSGRIDNEQFF.

This chain uses TRBV7-2 with TRBJ2-5; 8 positions match TRBD2. Germline-derived CDR1 and CDR2 are SGHTA and FQGNSA. Germline trimming cut 4 bases from V and 5 bases from J; bases unmatched to any gene: 9. The CDR3 has 15 amino acids. Here the CDR3 DNA reads TGTGCCAGCAGCTCATGGGCGGGGGGCCTTGAGACCCAGTACTTC. This translates into CASSSWAGGLETQYF.

The chain joins TRBV9 to TRBJ2-3; 8 bases are shared with TRBD2. Germline CDR1 and CDR2: SGDLS and YYNGEE. The CDR3 runs 15 residues. V shed 2 bases and J 4 bases; nucleotides not matched to a gene: 6. The CDR3 nucleotides are TGTGCCAGCAGCGTTGGAGCGGGAGTCCCAGATACGCAGTATTTT. Translated: CASSVGAGVPDTQYF.

This clonotype has only a few counts. The chain's CDR3 is CASSLSQGTGELFF. The DNA for the CDR3 is TGCGCCAGCAGCTTGTCGCAGGGCACCGGGGAGCTGTTTTTT. The chain joins TRBV5-1 to TRBJ2-2; possible D gene TRBD1, 5 bases. This CDR3 has 14 residues. Germline CDR1 and CDR2: SGHRS and YFSETQ. V was shortened by 1 base and J by 4 bases, with 8 bases between the two germline ends.

The gene calls are TRBV6-2 or TRBV6-3 and TRBJ2-7; a possible D gene is TRBD1 (5 bases). Trimming removed 6 bases from V and 2 bases from J, with 20 bases in between. This CDR3 has 16 residues. CDR1 is MNHEY, CDR2 SVGEGT, per germline. The CDR3 DNA sequence: TGTGCCAGCAGCAGATCCAGGGTCTACCTCACCTACGAGCAGTACTTC. This codes for CASSRSRVYLTYEQYF.

This chain uses TRBV18 with TRBJ2-2; D may be TRBD1 (5 bases). Trimming stripped 3 bases from V and 1 base from J, with 9 bases between. Germline V lookup: CDR1 KGHSH, CDR2 LQKENI. The CDR3 loop spans 15 amino acids. CDR3 sequence: CASSPGQGNTGELFF. The CDR3 nucleotides read TGTGCCAGCTCACCGGGTCAGGGGAACACCGGGGAGCTGTTTTTT.

This clonotype came up a few times. The rearrangement joins TRBV20-1 to TRBJ2-3, with TRBD2 matching 10 bases. The germline V gene has CDR1 DFQATT and CDR2 SNEGSKA (reference sequence). CDR3 length equals 15 residues. The V and J ends lost 3 bases and 4 bases, in that order; junction bases with no gene match: 7. The CDR3 region has the DNA TGCAGTGCTAGTGGGCTAGCGGGAGTGTCAGATACGCAGTATTTT. It is translated as CSASGLAGVSDTQYF.

This clonotype was observed a handful of times. V gene TRBV5-1 combines with J gene TRBJ2-7, with D perhaps matching TRBD2 (7 bases). The V and J ends lost 0 bases and 6 bases respectively, with 16 bases between them. Germline CDR1 and CDR2: SGHRS and YFSETQ. This CDR3 is built from 15 residues. The chain's CDR3 is CASSLDYREGREQYF. CDR3 sequence (DNA): TGCGCCAGCAGCTTGGATTACAGGGAGGGACGCGAGCAGTACTTC.

V is TRBV6-1 and J is TRBJ2-6; no clear D. CDR3 length: 16 residues. Germline V lookup: CDR1 MNHNS, CDR2 SASEGT. V shed 2 bases and J shed 0 bases, with 8 bases lying between them. The CDR3 loop is CASSERAISGANVLTF. CDR3 nucleotides: TGTGCCAGCAGTGAACGGGCCATCTCTGGGGCCAACGTCCTGACTTTC.

This sequence joins TRBV2 and TRBJ2-2, with D possibly being TRBD1 (6 bases). This CDR3 is 14 amino acids long. V gave up 4 bases and J gave up 6 bases, with 12 bases separating them. CDR1 is SNHLY, CDR2 FYNNEI, per germline. CDR3 protein: CASSVQGLAGELFF. The CDR3 nucleotides read TGTGCCAGCAGTGTACAGGGTTTAGCCGGGGAGCTGTTTTTT.

This clonotype was seen a handful of times. The V call is TRBV6-2 or TRBV6-3, the J call TRBJ2-3; 9 nucleotides agree with TRBD2. The CDR3 runs 17 residues. Germline V gene data show CDR1 as MNHEY and CDR2 as SVGEGT. With V trimmed by 5 bases and J by 2 bases, 11 bases remained unmatched. CDR3 sequence: CASSQYRLADTTDTQYF. CDR3 sequence (DNA): TGTGCCAGCAGTCAATACCGACTAGCGGATACCACAGATACGCAGTATTTT.

This clonotype was seen at least ten times. J is TRBJ1-5 and V is TRBV5-5; TRBD1 matches at 10 bases. Losses at the gene ends were 3 bases for V and 2 bases for J; bases not matched to a gene: 2. CDR1 SGHKS and CDR2 YYEKEE come from the germline V gene (reference sequence). The CDR3 totals 15 residues. The DNA of the CDR3 is TGTGCCAGCAGCTGGGGGACAGGGGGCAATCAGCCCCAGCATTTT. Amino acids: CASSWGTGGNQPQHF. The variable domain in full, with the rest retrieved from reference TRBV5-5 and TRBJ1-5, is DAGVTQSPTHLIKTRGQQVTLRCSPISGHKSVSWYQQVLGQGPQFIFQYYEKEERGRGNFPDRFSARQFPNYSSELNVNALLLGDSALYLCASSWGTGGNQPQHFGDGTRLSIL.